This TCR beta chain was profiled in a study of blood T cell repertoires in COVID-19. Study context: The United States, Italy and Spain supplied acute and convalescent COVID-19 samples. Nucleic acid was either cDNA or gDNA, and it came from T cells, B-cell-depleted T cells, or PBMCs.

This CDR3 contains 15 residues. Between the trimmed V and J ends, which lost 1 base and 5 bases, there was a span of 13 bases. Germline V gene sequence: CDR1 SGHNT, CDR2 YYREEE (reference sequence). This clone was observed a handful of times. Per the authors' pipeline: Amplifying reference gene primers gave estimates of nucleated cell counts. The protocol was immunoSEQ multiplex PCR, while the TCRdb copy is restricted to in-frame clones and leaves out a portion. That table furnishes V, J and clone size, whereas the DNA furnished D and trimming. Of 220,000 or so clones listed, approximately 84% are singletons.

The chain recombines TRBV5-4 with TRBJ1-5; possible D gene TRBD1, 6 bases. This TCR was sampled from a woman older than 75 with acute or convalescent COVID-19. The sample comprised peripheral blood. CDR3 loop: CASSLMGRGDQPQHF. As DNA, the CDR3 is TGTGCCAGCAGCTTGATGGGCAGGGGAGATCAGCCCCAGCATTTT.